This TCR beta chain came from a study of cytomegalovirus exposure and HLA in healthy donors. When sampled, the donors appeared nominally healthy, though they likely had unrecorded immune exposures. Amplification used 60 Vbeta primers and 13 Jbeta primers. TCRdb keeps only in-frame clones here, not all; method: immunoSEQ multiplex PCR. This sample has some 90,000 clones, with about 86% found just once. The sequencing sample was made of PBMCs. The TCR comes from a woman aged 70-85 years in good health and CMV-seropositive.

The CDR3 nucleotides are TGTGCCAGTAGTACGACGTGGACAGGGCCTTACAATGAGCAGTTCTTC. It encodes CASSTTWTGPYNEQFF. The J gene is TRBJ2-1, the V gene TRBV19; 8 bases map to TRBD1. The germline gives CDR1 LNHDA, CDR2 SQIVND (reference sequence). This CDR3 spans 16 amino acids. V lost 4 bases and J lost 4; bases outside the gene matches: 9.